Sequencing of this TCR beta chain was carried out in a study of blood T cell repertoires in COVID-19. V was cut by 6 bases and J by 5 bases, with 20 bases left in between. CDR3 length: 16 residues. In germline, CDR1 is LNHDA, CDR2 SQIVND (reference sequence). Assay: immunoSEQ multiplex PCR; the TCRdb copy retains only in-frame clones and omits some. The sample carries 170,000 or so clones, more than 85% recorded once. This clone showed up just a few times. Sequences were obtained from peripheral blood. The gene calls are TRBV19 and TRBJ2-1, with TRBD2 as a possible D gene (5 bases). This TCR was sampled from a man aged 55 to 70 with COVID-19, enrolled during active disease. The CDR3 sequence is CASRSTNSVGDNEQFF. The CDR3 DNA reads TGTGCCAGTAGGTCTACTAATAGCGTTGGCGACAATGAGCAGTTCTTC.